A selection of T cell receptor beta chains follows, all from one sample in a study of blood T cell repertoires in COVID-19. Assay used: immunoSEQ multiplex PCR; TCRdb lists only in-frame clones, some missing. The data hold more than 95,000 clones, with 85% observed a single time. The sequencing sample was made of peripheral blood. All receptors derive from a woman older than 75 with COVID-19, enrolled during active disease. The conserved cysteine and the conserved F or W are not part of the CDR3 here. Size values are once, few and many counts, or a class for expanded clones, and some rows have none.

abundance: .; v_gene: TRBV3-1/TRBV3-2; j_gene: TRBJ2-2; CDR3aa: ASSQGAPGGLAGGRGCGELF
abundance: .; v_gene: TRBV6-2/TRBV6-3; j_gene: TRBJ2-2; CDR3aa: ASSGRIAGELF
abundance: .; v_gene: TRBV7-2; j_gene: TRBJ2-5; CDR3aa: ASSKDRVRTQY
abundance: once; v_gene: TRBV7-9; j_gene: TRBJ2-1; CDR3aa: ASSLMTTGTSGYNEQF
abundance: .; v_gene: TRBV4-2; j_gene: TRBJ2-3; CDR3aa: ASSQDTSGSTDTQY
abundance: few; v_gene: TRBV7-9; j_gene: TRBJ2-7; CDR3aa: ASSGQGITSYEQY
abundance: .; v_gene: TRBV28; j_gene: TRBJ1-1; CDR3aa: ASSPIRGRDMNTEAF
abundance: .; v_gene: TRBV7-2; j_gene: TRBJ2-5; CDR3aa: ASSLTSGSGRETQY
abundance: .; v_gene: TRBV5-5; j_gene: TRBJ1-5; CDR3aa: ASSLVPDRVSQPQH
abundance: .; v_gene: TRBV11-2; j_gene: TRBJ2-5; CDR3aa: ASSLGQGGHQETQY
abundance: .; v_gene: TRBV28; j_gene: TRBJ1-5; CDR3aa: ASSYYPGQSNQPQH
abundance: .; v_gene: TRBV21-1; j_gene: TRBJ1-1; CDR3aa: ASSNVSGAYPNTEAF
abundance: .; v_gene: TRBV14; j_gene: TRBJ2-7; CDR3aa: ASSQVPKREQQY
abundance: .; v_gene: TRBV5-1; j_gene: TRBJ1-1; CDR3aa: ASSLGTGGSAF
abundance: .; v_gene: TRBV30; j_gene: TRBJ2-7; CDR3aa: AWSVRRQSATTREQY
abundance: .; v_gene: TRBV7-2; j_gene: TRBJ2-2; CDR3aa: ASSLGRAGSGELF
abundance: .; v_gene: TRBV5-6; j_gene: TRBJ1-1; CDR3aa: ASSLGGGLPNTEAF
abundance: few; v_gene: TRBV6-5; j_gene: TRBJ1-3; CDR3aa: ASRARGAGNTIY
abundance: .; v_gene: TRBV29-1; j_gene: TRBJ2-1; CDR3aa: SVFARDRSNYNEQF
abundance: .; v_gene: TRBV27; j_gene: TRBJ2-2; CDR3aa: ASSSDRGPPTGELF
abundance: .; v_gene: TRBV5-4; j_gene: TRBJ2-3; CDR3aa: ASSSSRTDTQY
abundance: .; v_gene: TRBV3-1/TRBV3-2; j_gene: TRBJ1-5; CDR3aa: ASSQTGDYSNQPQH
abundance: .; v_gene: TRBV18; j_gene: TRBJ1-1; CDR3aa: ASSWGGEAF
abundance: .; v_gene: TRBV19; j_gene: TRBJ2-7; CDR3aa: ASSDLAGGSEQY
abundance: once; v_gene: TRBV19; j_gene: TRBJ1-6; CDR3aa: ASSMGGQLNSPLH
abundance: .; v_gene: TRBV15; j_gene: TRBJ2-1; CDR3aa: ATSSGGTGTYNEQF
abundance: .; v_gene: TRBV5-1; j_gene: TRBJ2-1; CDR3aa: ASSFGEVPYNEQF
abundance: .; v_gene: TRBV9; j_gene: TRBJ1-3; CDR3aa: ASSTTGLAGNTIY
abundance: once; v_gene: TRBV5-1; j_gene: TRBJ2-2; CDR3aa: ASSLAAANTGELF
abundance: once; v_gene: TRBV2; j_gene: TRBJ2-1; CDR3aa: ASSGTSGAYNEQF
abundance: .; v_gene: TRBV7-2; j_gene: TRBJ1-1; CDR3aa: ASSLLDRERRAF
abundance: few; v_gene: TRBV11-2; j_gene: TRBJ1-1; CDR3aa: ASSLRTTNTEAF
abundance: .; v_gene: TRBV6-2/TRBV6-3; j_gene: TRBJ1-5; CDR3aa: ASRPPNSQPQH
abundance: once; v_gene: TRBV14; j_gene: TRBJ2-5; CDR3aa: ASSQDSVQETQY
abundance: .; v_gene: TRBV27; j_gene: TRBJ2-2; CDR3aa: ASRRKAGDNTGELF
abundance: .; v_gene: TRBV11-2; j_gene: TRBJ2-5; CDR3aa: ASSLEGSGLRETQY
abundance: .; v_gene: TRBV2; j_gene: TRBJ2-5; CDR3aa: ASMGRYQETQY
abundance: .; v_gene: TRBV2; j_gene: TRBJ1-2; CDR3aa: ASSVQTYYGYT
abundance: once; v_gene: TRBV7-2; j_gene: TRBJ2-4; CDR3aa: ASSLGVGRGRVDIQY
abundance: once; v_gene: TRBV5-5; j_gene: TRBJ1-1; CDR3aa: ASSPYMNTEAF
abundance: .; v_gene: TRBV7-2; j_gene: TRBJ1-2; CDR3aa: ASSLETAPYGYT
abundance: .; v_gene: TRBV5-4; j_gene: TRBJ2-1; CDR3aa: ASSKEGSQGVHNEQF
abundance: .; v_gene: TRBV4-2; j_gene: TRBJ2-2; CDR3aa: ASSQEVAGGNTGELF
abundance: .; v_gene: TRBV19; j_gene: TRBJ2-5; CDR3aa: ASSIVAGVETQY
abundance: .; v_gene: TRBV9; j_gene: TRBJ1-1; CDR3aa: ASSVTTGVGTEAF
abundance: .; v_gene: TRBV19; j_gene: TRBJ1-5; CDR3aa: ASSNTGSNQPQH
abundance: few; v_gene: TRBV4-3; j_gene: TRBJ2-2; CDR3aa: ASSQDRRQGYTGELF
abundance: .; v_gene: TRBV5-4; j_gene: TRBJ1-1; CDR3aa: ASSPTSWGDTEAF
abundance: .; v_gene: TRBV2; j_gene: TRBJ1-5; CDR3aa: ASSGTGGRQPQH
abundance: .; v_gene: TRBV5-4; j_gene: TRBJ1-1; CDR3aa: ASSAFSDRDTEAF
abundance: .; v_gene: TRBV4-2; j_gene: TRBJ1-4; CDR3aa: ASSPQRAADLGEKLF
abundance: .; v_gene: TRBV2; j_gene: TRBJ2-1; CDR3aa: ASRRDSQNEQF
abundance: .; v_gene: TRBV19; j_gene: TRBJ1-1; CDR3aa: ASSMRQGTEAF
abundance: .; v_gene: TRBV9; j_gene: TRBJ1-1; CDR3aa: ASSVIQETEAF
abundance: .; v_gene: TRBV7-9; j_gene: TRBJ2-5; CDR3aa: ASSRIQGLGETQY
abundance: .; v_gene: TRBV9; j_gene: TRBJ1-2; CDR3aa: ASSAAGTGPHGYT
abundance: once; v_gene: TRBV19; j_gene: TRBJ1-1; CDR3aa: ASSPQDRGMNTEAF
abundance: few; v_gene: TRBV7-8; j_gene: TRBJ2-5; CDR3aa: ASSQRGGNQETQY